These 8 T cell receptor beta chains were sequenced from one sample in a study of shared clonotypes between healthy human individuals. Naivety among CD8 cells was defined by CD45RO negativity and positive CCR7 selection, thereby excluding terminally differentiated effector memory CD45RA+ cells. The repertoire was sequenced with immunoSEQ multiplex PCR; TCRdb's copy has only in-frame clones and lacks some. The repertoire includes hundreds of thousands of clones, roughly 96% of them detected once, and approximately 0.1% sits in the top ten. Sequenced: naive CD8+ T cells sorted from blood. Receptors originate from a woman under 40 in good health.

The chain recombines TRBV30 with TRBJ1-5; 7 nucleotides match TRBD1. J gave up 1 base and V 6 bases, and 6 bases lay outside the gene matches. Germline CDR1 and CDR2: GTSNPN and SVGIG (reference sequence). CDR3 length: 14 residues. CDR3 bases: TGTGCCTGTAACCAGGGGGGGAGCAATCAGCCCCAGCATTTT. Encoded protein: CACNQGGSNQPQHF.

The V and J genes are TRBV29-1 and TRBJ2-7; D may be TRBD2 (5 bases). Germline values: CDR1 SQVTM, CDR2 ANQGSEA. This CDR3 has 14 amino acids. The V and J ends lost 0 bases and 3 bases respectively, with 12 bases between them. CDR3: CSVEEGRRDYEQYF. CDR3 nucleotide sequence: TGCAGCGTTGAAGAAGGGAGAAGGGACTACGAGCAGTACTTC.

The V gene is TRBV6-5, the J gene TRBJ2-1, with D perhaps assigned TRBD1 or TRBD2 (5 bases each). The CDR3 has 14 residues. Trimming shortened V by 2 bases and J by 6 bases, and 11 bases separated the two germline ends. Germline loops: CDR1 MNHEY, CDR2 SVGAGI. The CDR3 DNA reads TGTGCCAGCAGTTACGGGGGAGAGGGCAATGAGCAGTTCTTC. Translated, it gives CASSYGGEGNEQFF.

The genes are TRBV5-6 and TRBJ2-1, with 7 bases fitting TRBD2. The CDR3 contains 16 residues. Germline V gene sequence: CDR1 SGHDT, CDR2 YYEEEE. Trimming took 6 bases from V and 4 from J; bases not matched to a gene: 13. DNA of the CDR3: TGTGCCAGCAATCTGATAGGGCTAGCGGATTACAATGAGCAGTTCTTC. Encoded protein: CASNLIGLADYNEQFF.

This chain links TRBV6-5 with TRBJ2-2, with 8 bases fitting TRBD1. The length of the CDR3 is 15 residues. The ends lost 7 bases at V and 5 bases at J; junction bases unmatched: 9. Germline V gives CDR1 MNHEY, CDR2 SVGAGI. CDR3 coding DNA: TGTGCCAGCACCAAGACAGGGGAATATACCGGGGAGCTGTTTTTT. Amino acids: CASTKTGEYTGELFF.

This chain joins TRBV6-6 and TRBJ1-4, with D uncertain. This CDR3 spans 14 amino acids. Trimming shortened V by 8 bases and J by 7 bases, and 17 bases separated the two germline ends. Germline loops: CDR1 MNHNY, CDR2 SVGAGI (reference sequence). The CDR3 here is CASQSEASREKLFF. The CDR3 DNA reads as TGTGCCAGCCAGTCGGAGGCCTCGCGTGAAAAACTGTTTTTT.

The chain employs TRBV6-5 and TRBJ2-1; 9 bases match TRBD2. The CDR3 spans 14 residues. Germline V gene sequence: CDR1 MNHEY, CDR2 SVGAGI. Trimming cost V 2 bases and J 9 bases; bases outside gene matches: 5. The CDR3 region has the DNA TGTGCCAGCAGTTACGCGGGAGGGTTTACTGAGCAGTTCTTC. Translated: CASSYAGGFTEQFF.

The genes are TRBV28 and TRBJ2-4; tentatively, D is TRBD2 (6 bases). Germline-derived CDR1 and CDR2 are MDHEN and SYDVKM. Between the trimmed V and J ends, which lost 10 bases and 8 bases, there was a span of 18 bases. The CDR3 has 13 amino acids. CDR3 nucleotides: TGTGCCACGCAACGCCCCCCGGGGGACATTCAGTACTTC. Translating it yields CATQRPPGDIQYF.